The clone carrying this T cell receptor (beta chain) has more than one count but fewer than ten. cDNA molecules, individually, were tagged with unique molecular identifiers. TCRdb reprocessed the 5' RACE reads with MiXCR, giving one entry per CDR3 protein. There are about 87,000 distinct CDR3 sequences in the sample; roughly 15% occur only once, and 5% to 7.5% lies in the top ten. This entry is derived from a study of early T cells in non-severe SARS-CoV-2 infection. The wider study: With bulk RNA from unsorted whole blood as input, sequencing yielded unpaired chains.

Per the germline V gene, CDR1 is MNHNS and CDR2 is SASEGT. This CDR3 is built from 18 residues. J gave up 3 bases and V 2 bases, and 13 bases lay outside the gene matches. Sequenced: whole blood. The receptor was derived from an adult who was a healthcare worker with PCR-confirmed SARS-CoV-2 infection or an uninfected control (not recorded which). V and J are TRBV6-1 and TRBJ2-3; the match to TRBD1 covers 8 bases. CDR3 sequence reads: CASSETLPYRGFTDTQYF. The CDR3 bases are TGTGCCAGCAGTGAAACTTTGCCGTACAGGGGGTTTACAGATACGCAGTATTTT.